These 7 T cell receptor beta chains were sequenced from one sample in a study of T cells in Graves' hyperthyroidism and ophthalmopathy. Amplified TCR beta CDR3 regions came from RNA transcripts. In the first-round RT-PCR of the TCR CDR3, the HTBI primer set was used. TCRdb used MiXCR to reprocess the multiplex PCR reads, holding one entry per CDR3 protein. The sample consists of about 840,000 distinct CDR3 sequences, roughly 37% of them appearing once. Sequencing used blood. The receptors stem from a man aged 18 to 30 with Graves' hyperthyroidism.

About this clonotype: The germline gene is not matched at one end of the junction; a read error may be the cause. The chain couples TRBV7-8 to TRBJ1-4; 9 bases fit TRBD1. The CDR3 length is 15 residues. Germline CDR1 SGHVS, CDR2 FQNEAQ. CDR3 in amino acids: CASSPSTGGGEKLFF. The CDR3 coding sequence is TGCGCCAGCAGCCCTTCGACAGGGGGGGGTGAAAAACTGTTTTTT.

This rearrangement joins TRBV7-9 to TRBJ2-7; 8 nucleotides align to TRBD2. The germline V gene encodes CDR1 SEHNR and CDR2 FQNEAQ (reference sequence). The CDR3 totals 15 residues. The V and J ends lost 5 bases and 2 bases, in that order; junction bases with no gene match: 8. CDR3 sequence reads: CASSLLRRGAYEQYF. CDR3 sequence (DNA): TGTGCCAGCAGCCTCCTCCGGCGGGGGGCCTACGAGCAGTACTTC.

The CDR3: CASSPRTATLNSPLHF. CDR3 nucleotides: TGTGCCAGCAGTCCGCGGACCGCCACCCTTAATTCACCCCTCCACTTT. The chain couples TRBV13 to TRBJ1-6; D is undetermined. Trimming removed 6 bases at V and 6 bases at J, with 18 bases between. This CDR3 spans 16 amino acids. Per germline, CDR1 PRHDT and CDR2 FYEKMQ (reference sequence).

The chain recombines TRBV2 with TRBJ2-2; 10 bases fit TRBD1. With V trimmed by 7 bases and J by 0 bases, 5 bases remained unmatched. CDR3 length: 16 amino acids. Germline loops: CDR1 SNHLY, CDR2 FYNNEI. The CDR3 DNA reads TGTGCCAGCACAGGACAGGGGGGCGCGAACACCGGGGAGCTGTTTTTT. Residues: CASTGQGGANTGELFF.

This clonotype was seen only a few times. The chain combines TRBV2 with TRBJ1-1; 7 bases map to TRBD1. The germline CDR1 and CDR2 sequences are SNHLY and FYNNEI. The CDR3 is 15 amino acids. The J segment lost 3 bases and the V segment lost 8 bases, leaving 12 bases of the junction unmatched. The CDR3 is CASPLGGTAHTEAFF. The CDR3 DNA follows: TGTGCCAGCCCTCTCGGGGGGACAGCGCACACTGAAGCTTTCTTT.

V and J are TRBV20-1 and TRBJ2-7; the match to TRBD1 covers 9 bases. There are 13 residues in the CDR3. Losses at the gene ends were 5 bases for V and 5 bases for J; bases not matched to a gene: 7. Germline CDR1 DFQATT, CDR2 SNEGSKA (reference sequence). CDR3: CSASGTGPHEQYF. In DNA, the CDR3 is TGCAGTGCTTCCGGGACAGGGCCCCACGAGCAGTACTTC.

The sample holds many counts of this clonotype. The chain has TRBV20-1 and TRBJ2-7; the D gene is possibly TRBD2 (5 bases). Germline-derived CDR1 and CDR2 are DFQATT and SNEGSKA (reference sequence). The CDR3 runs 13 residues. V was clipped by 6 bases and J by 2 bases, with 14 bases between them. The DNA of the CDR3 is TGCAGTGCCCCGGCGAGGGAACCCTACGAGCAGTACTTC. This sequence encodes CSAPAREPYEQYF.